Only a few counts were recorded for the clone carrying this T cell receptor (beta chain). Its antigen is as yet unknown. One heparinised blood draw, averaging about 116 mL, came from each donor. Sorted populations were all over 95% pure. Reverse transcribing all isolated RNA meant expressed TCRB transcripts were sequenced. Method: immunoSEQ multiplex PCR; TCRdb's copy keeps in-frame clones and lacks some. The table lists roughly 250,000 clones, roughly 21% of them singletons. This record belongs to a study of beta chain features in type 1 diabetes. About the research overall: Age, gender, cell numbers and subset yield matched between patients and controls.

General study points: The study found that naive, central memory and Treg TCRB repertoires appeared more similar in patients than in healthy donors. TCRB CDR3 length was moderately but significantly reduced in all four CD4+ subsets of Type 1 diabetes patients.

The sequence was collected from a woman aged 40 to 50 with type 1 diabetes. Source material: naive CD4+ T cells from blood.

DNA of the CDR3: TGTGCCAGCATTAGGGCAGGGGCAGGGGAGCTGTTTTTT. Its translation: CASIRAGAGELFF. This chain connects TRBV28 to TRBJ2-2; D perhaps matches TRBD1 (6 bases). Trimming removed 7 bases from V and 8 bases from J, with 14 bases in between. The CDR3 extends over 13 amino acids. Germline V gene lookup returns CDR1 MDHEN and CDR2 SYDVKM.